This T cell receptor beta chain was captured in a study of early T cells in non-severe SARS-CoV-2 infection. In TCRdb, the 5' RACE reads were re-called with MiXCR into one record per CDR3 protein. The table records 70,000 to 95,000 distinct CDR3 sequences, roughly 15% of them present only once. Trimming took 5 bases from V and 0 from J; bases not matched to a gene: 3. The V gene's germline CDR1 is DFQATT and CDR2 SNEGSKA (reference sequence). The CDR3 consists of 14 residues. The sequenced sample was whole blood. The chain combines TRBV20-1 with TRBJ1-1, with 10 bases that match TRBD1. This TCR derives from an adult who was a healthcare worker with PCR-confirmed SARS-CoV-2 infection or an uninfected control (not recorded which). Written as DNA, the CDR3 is TGCAGTGCTGAGGACAGGGGGATGAACACTGAAGCTTTCTTT. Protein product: CSAEDRGMNTEAFF.